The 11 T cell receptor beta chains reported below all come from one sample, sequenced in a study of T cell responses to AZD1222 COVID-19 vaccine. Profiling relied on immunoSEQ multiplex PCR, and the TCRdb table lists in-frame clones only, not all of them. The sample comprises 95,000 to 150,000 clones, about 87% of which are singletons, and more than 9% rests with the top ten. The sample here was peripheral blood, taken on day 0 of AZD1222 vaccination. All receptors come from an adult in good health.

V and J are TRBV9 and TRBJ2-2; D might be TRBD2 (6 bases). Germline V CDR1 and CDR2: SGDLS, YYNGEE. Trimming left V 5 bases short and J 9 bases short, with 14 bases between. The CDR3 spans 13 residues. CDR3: CASRGLRERELFF. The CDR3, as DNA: TGTGCCAGCAGGGGCCTCCGGGAGCGGGAGCTGTTTTTT.

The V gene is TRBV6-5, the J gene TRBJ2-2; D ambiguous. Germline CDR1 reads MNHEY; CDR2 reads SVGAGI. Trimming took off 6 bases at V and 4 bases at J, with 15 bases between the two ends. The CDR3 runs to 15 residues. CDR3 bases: TGTGCCAGCAGAAAACCGCTCGTAGTCACCGGGGAGCTGTTTTTT. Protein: CASRKPLVVTGELFF.

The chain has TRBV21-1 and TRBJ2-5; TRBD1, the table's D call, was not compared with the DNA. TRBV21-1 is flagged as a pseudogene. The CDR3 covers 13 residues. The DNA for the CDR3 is TGTGCCAGCAAAGGGACAGCGCAAGAGACCCAGTACTTC. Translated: CASKGTAQETQYF.

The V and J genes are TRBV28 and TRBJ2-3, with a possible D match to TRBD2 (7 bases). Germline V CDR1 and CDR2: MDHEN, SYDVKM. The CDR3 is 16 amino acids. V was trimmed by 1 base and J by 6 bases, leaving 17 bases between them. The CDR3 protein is CASSLSPSGRGDTQYF. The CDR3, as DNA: TGTGCCAGCAGTTTATCGCCTAGCGGAAGGGGGGATACGCAGTATTTT.

The DNA of the CDR3 is TGTGCCAGCAGCGCCAGAGGGGGACAGGGGATTCACGAGCAGTACTTC. Protein: CASSARGGQGIHEQYF. This chain uses TRBV2 with TRBJ2-7, with 10 positions matching TRBD1. V dropped 6 bases and J dropped 5; count of bases not matched to a gene: 13. Germline V gene data show CDR1 as SNHLY and CDR2 as FYNNEI. The CDR3 totals 16 residues. The whole variable domain, filled in from reference TRBV2 and TRBJ2-7, reads EPEVTQTPSHQVTQMGQEVILRCVPISNHLYFYWYRQILGQKVEFLVSFYNNEISEKSEIFDDQFSVERPDGSNFTLKIRSTKLEDSAMYFCASSARGGQGIHEQYFGPGTRLTVT.

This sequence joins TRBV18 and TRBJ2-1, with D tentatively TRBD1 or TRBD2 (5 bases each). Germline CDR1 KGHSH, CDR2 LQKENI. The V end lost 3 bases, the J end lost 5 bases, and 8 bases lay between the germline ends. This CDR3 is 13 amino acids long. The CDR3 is CASSPGPDNEQFF. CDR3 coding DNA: TGTGCCAGCTCACCGGGACCGGACAATGAGCAGTTCTTC.

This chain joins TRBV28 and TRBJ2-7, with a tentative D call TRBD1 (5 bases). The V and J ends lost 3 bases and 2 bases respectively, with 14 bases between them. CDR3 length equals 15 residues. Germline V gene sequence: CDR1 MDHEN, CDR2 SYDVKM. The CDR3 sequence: CASSFTGQGTYEQYF. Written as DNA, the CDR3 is TGTGCCAGCAGTTTCACTGGACAAGGGACCTACGAGCAGTACTTC.

The CDR3 nucleotides read TGTGCCAGCTCACCTCGGACTAGCGGGAGCAACAATGAGCAGTTCTTC. Encoded protein: CASSPRTSGSNNEQFF. The rearrangement links TRBV18 to TRBJ2-1; 13 bases are a match to TRBD2. The germline V gene has CDR1 KGHSH and CDR2 LQKENI. V shed 3 bases and J 5 bases; nucleotides not matched to a gene: 4. The CDR3 totals 16 residues.

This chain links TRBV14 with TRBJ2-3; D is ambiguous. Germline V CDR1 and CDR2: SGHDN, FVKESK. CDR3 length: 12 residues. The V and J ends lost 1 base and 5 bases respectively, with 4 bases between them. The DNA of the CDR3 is TGTGCCAGCAGCCAAGGCGGAGATACGCAGTATTTT. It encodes CASSQGGDTQYF.

The CDR3 spells CASSIGRGGSEAFF. The DNA of the CDR3 is TGTGCCAGTAGTATTGGGAGGGGCGGGAGTGAAGCTTTCTTT. The genes are TRBV19 and TRBJ1-1, with D perhaps TRBD1 (5 bases). Deletions cut 3 bases from V and 7 bases from J, with 15 bases between. This CDR3 contains 14 residues. The germline V gene has CDR1 LNHDA and CDR2 SQIVND (reference sequence).

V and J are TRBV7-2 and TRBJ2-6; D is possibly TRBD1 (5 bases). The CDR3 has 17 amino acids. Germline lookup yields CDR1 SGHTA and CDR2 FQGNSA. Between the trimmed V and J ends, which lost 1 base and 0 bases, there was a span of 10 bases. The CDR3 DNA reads TGTGCCAGCAGCTTAGTCTGGGGCACCTCTGGGGCCAACGTCCTGACTTTC. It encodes CASSLVWGTSGANVLTF.